The entry that follows covers one T cell receptor (beta chain) sequence. The antigen remains unidentified. The sample comes from a study of cytomegalovirus exposure and HLA in healthy donors. General study findings and limits: Diagnosis of cytomegalovirus status made by the classifier reportedly showed high specificity and sensitivity. Evidence from a later analysis indicated that most CMV-associated TCR beta chains looked HLA-restricted. With later analysis, a missense DCLRE1C variant became linked to TCR beta V- and J-gene trimming.

CDR3 length: 13 amino acids. V lost 4 bases and J 6 bases, leaving 13 bases between the germline ends. Germline loops: CDR1 MGHRA, CDR2 YSYEKL. The primer mix had 60 Vbeta and 13 Jbeta primers. Per the original data handling: It was a later analysis that counted 83 million or so unique TCR beta chains, of which some 9.9 million were shared. Clones were sequenced by immunoSEQ multiplex PCR, and TCRdb holds only the in-frame ones, with some missing. That table gives V, J and clone size, and the DNA gave D and trimming. In the table there are about 98,000 clones, about four fifths of which are singletons.

The receptor's source is a man between 18 and 29 years old in good health and CMV-seropositive. Sequenced material: PBMCs. The rearrangement joins TRBV4-1 to TRBJ2-7; possibly TRBD2 for D (5 bases). The CDR3 loop reads CASSRIDRGEQYF. The CDR3 nucleotides are TGCGCCAGCAGCCGTATCGATCGGGGCGAGCAGTACTTC.